The 2 T cell receptor beta chains in this list originate from one sample, sequenced in a study of shared clonotypes between healthy human individuals. Assay: immunoSEQ multiplex PCR; the TCRdb copy retains only in-frame clones and omits some. The profile shows approximately 1,500,000 clones, under 99% of them singletons. Source material: naive CD4+ T cells sorted from blood. Subset in this sample: CD45RA+ positively selected. These receptors were collected from a man aged 30-40 years in good health.

V gene TRBV28 combines with J gene TRBJ2-7; 7 bases match TRBD1. V trimming: 5 bases; J trimming: 4 bases; junction bases outside the gene matches: 14. Germline CDR1 MDHEN, CDR2 SYDVKM. The CDR3 sequence is 16 residues long. CDR3 sequence: CASSGRQGKELYEQYF. In nucleotides, the CDR3 is TGTGCCAGCAGTGGAAGACAGGGTAAAGAGTTATACGAGCAGTACTTC.

V is TRBV18 and J is TRBJ1-1, with D perhaps TRBD1 (5 bases). Germline V gene lookup returns CDR1 KGHSH and CDR2 LQKENI. CDR3 length equals 15 residues. The V gene lost 5 bases and the J gene lost 0 bases, with 13 bases spanning the gap. CDR3 sequence reads: CASSKRDGMNTEAFF. CDR3 nucleotide sequence: TGTGCCAGCTCAAAGCGGGACGGAATGAACACTGAAGCTTTCTTT.